The rows below give T cell receptor beta chains drawn from one sample of a study of beta chain features in type 1 diabetes. Sequencing was performed with immunoSEQ multiplex PCR; in TCRdb, only in-frame clones are kept and a portion is missing. The repertoire consists of 250,000 to 300,000 clones, with about 13% occurring once and the leading ten covering more than 0.015%. Sequenced sample: naive CD4+ T cells from blood. The receptors come from a man between 25 and 39 years old with type 1 diabetes. Both conserved end residues are part of each CDR3. D genes are given only for firm matches. A clone size is listed for some rows: how often the clone was seen (once, few, many), or a class if it is expanded.

d_call,clone_size,j_call,v_call,cdr3_aa,cdr3_nt
TRBD1,-,TRBJ1-2,TRBV18,CASSPRSGQDLGYTF,TGTGCCAGCTCACCACGCTCGGGACAGGACCTGGGCTACACCTTC
-,-,TRBJ2-5,TRBV14,CASSQVLGSGTQYF,TGTGCCAGCAGCCAAGTGTTGGGGAGCGGGACCCAGTACTTC
TRBD2,few,TRBJ2-3,TRBV11-3,CASSWGAGTSVDTQYF,TGTGCCAGCAGCTGGGGCGCCGGGACTAGCGTCGATACGCAGTATTTT
-,few,TRBJ2-5,TRBV29-1,CSVEGGAETQYF,TGCAGCGTTGAAGGTGGGGCAGAGACCCAGTACTTC
-,-,TRBJ2-4,TRBV30,CAWIPRGREVDIQYF,TGTGCCTGGATACCCAGGGGCAGGGAAGTGGACATTCAGTACTTC
-,few,TRBJ1-1,TRBV5-5,CASSLIARTEAFF,TGTGCCAGCAGCTTGATTGCGCGAACTGAAGCTTTCTTT
TRBD2,-,TRBJ2-1,TRBV28,CASSVRSGVLPFF,TGTGCCAGCAGTGTCCGTAGCGGGGTGCTACCGTTCTTC
TRBD1,few,TRBJ1-2,TRBV5-4,CASSLGGQLDGYTF,TGTGCCAGCAGCTTGGGGGGACAGTTGGATGGCTACACCTTC
TRBD1,-,TRBJ1-1,TRBV9,CASSPRGGTNTEAFF,TGTGCCAGCAGCCCGAGAGGGGGCACGAACACTGAAGCTTTCTTT
TRBD2,-,TRBJ2-5,TRBV10-3,CAISEGLAGGQETQYF,TGTGCCATCAGTGAGGGACTAGCGGGAGGGCAAGAGACCCAGTACTTC
-,few,TRBJ1-5,TRBV30,CAWSERQRNQPQHF,TGTGCCTGGAGTGAAAGACAGCGCAATCAGCCCCAGCATTTT
TRBD2,-,TRBJ2-1,TRBV19,CASSIKAGGSEQFF,TGTGCCAGTAGTATTAAAGCGGGAGGAAGTGAGCAGTTCTTC
-,few,TRBJ2-7,TRBV6-6,CASSSQGRGEQYF,TGTGCCAGCAGTTCGCAGGGTCGGGGGGAGCAGTACTTC
TRBD1,-,TRBJ1-1,TRBV5-1,CASSTSTGAPNTEAFF,TGCGCCAGCAGCACCTCGACAGGGGCTCCGAACACTGAAGCTTTCTTT
-,-,TRBJ2-2,TRBV5-1,CASSLEQTNTGELFF,TGCGCCAGCAGCTTGGAACAGACGAACACCGGGGAGCTGTTTTTT
-,few,TRBJ2-5,TRBV7-2,CASSWVRETQYF,TGTGCCAGCAGCTGGGTCAGGGAGACCCAGTACTTC
TRBD1,-,TRBJ1-2,TRBV28,CASSPPPGTAYINYGYTF,TGTGCCAGCAGTCCGCCCCCCGGGACAGCCTATATCAACTATGGCTACACCTTC
-,-,TRBJ2-3,TRBV19,CASSRGYTDTQYF,TGTGCCAGTAGCCGCGGGTACACAGATACGCAGTATTTT
TRBD2,few,TRBJ2-1,TRBV4-2,CASSQEVLADNEQFF,TGTGCCAGCAGCCAAGAGGTACTAGCGGACAATGAGCAGTTCTTC
TRBD2,few,TRBJ2-3,TRBV5-1,CASSRWTSGIGDTQYF,TGCGCCAGCAGCCGGTGGACTAGCGGGATAGGAGATACGCAGTATTTT
TRBD1,few,TRBJ1-4,TRBV6-8,CASRRTGGQEKLFF,TGTGCCAGCAGACGCACAGGGGGCCAAGAAAAACTGTTTTTT
-,few,TRBJ1-3,TRBV30,CAWNQGIPGNTIYF,TGTGCCTGGAACCAGGGGATCCCCGGAAACACCATATATTTT
-,-,TRBJ1-1,TRBV29-1,CSVSQGRWTEAFF,TGCAGCGTCTCACAAGGGAGATGGACTGAAGCTTTCTTT
-,few,TRBJ1-3,TRBV6-5,CASSYSTSSGNTIYF,TGTGCCAGCAGTTACTCTACCAGCTCTGGAAACACCATATATTTT
TRBD1,few,TRBJ2-7,TRBV7-2,CASSFGQGRNEQYF,TGTGCCAGCAGCTTTGGACAGGGTAGGAACGAGCAGTACTTC
-,few,TRBJ2-1,TRBV11-2,CASSLNPRFEQFF,TGTGCCAGCAGCTTAAACCCGAGGTTTGAGCAGTTCTTC
TRBD2,-,TRBJ2-3,TRBV7-9,CASSPGLAGGTDTQYF,TGTGCCAGCAGCCCGGGACTAGCGGGAGGTACAGATACGCAGTATTTT
TRBD1,-,TRBJ2-3,TRBV7-9,CASSPATGGRTDTQYF,TGTGCCAGCAGCCCCGCGACAGGGGGTCGCACAGATACGCAGTATTTT
-,few,TRBJ2-1,TRBV7-3,CASSLFGGRYNEQFF,TGTGCCAGCAGCTTATTCGGGGGTCGGTACAATGAGCAGTTCTTC
-,few,TRBJ1-2,TRBV19,CASSIRGDGYTF,TGTGCCAGTAGTATTCGGGGAGACGGCTACACCTTC
TRBD1,few,TRBJ1-1,TRBV9,CASSHNSGTGSAFF,TGTGCCAGCAGCCACAACTCGGGGACAGGAAGCGCTTTCTTT
-,few,TRBJ2-5,TRBV7-9,CASSLTLVTQYF,TGTGCCAGCAGCTTAACTCTGGTGACCCAGTACTTC